This T cell receptor beta chain emerged from a study of blood T cell repertoires in COVID-19. The wider study: Acute and convalescent COVID-19 samples came from the United States, Italy and Spain. T cells, B-cell-depleted T cells, or PBMCs supplied cDNA or gDNA.

In the study's own analysis: Reference gene primer amplification in the assay estimated nucleated cell counts. Assay: immunoSEQ multiplex PCR; the TCRdb copy retains only in-frame clones and omits some. That table gives V, J and clone size, and the DNA gave D and trimming. The data contain fewer than 80,000 clones, roughly 74% of them singletons. The material sequenced was peripheral blood. The origin of this receptor is a woman aged 80 or over with acute or convalescent COVID-19.

CDR3 sequence (DNA): TGTGCCACCACGACCGGGAGTGGGTCGGATACGCAGTATTTT. This translates into CATTTGSGSDTQYF. The chain is built from TRBV7-3 and TRBJ2-3, with TRBD2 as a possible D gene (6 bases). Germline V lookup: CDR1 SGHTA, CDR2 FQGTGA. The CDR3 loop spans 14 amino acids. The V end was cut by 10 bases, the J end by 6 bases, with 20 bases between.